This is a list of T cell receptor beta chains from one sample in a study of T cells in Graves' hyperthyroidism and ophthalmopathy. TCRdb called the multiplex PCR reads again in MiXCR, with one record for every CDR3 protein. The sample shows approximately 380,000 distinct CDR3 sequences, 19% of them seen only once. Input material: blood. The receptor source for this set is a woman aged 18-29 years with Graves' hyperthyroidism. CDR3s include the opening cysteine and the closing phenylalanine or tryptophan. Each record gives: V gene, D gene, clone size, J gene, CDR3 protein, CDR3 DNA. D genes are given only for firm matches. Some rows have no size entry. The others give once, few or many, or a class for an expanded clone.

>TRBV6-5|-|-|TRBJ1-3
CASSFPQGGDTIYF
TGTGCCAGCAGTTTCCCACAGGGTGGGGACACCATATATTTT
>TRBV19|-|many|TRBJ1-6
CASSIGGDNSPLHF
TGTGCCAGTAGTATAGGGGGGGATAATTCACCCCTCCACTTT
>TRBV9|-|few|TRBJ1-1
CASSPRQHMNTEAFF
TGTGCCAGCAGCCCTAGACAGCACATGAACACTGAAGCTTTCTTT
>TRBV7-9|-|few|TRBJ2-4
CASSSTGGKAKNIQYF
TGTGCCAGCAGCTCGACAGGAGGGAAGGCCAAAAACATTCAGTACTTC
>TRBV12-5|-|-|TRBJ2-1
CASGRLAGDNEQFF
TGTGCTAGTGGTCGCTTAGCCGGTGACAATGAGCAGTTCTTC
>TRBV6-2/TRBV6-3|-|-|TRBJ2-2
CASTSRLFTGELFF
TGTGCCAGCACCTCTAGACTATTCACCGGGGAGCTGTTTTTT
>TRBV9|-|-|TRBJ1-6
CASSVSQGASPLHF
TGTGCCAGCAGCGTTTCCCAGGGCGCATCACCCCTCCACTTT
>TRBV7-6|TRBD1|-|TRBJ1-3
CASSLRGPENTIYF
TGTGCCAGCAGCTTAAGGGGGCCAGAGAACACCATATATTTT
>TRBV7-3|-|few|TRBJ1-6
CASSPGQSGSPLHF
TGTGCCAGCAGCCCAGGGCAGTCGGGCTCACCCCTCCACTTT
>TRBV6-1|-|many|TRBJ2-7
CASSTRGFKSYEQYF
TGTGCCAGCAGTACAAGGGGGTTCAAAAGCTACGAGCAGTACTTC
>TRBV12-3/TRBV12-4|-|-|TRBJ2-5
CASRTGTLVETQYF
TGTGCCAGCAGGACGGGGACCCTGGTGGAGACCCAGTACTTC
>TRBV3-1|-|many|TRBJ1-1
CASSQEGRKAFF
TGTGCCAGCAGCCAAGAAGGTCGCAAAGCTTTCTTT
>TRBV20-1|TRBD1|many|TRBJ2-2
CSVSGTGDSGELFF
TGCAGCGTATCCGGGACAGGGGACTCCGGGGAGCTGTTTTTT
>TRBV29-1|-|many|TRBJ2-7
CSAIRPGGLDEQYF
TGCAGCGCAATTAGGCCCGGGGGCCTCGACGAGCAGTACTTC
>TRBV12-3/TRBV12-4|TRBD1|-|TRBJ2-7
CASSFGTGGHEQYF
TGTGCCAGCAGTTTCGGGACAGGGGGACACGAGCAGTACTTC
>TRBV6-5|-|-|TRBJ1-1
CASSYGLGSEAFF
TGTGCCAGCAGTTACGGATTGGGGTCTGAAGCTTTCTTT
>TRBV18|-|-|TRBJ2-2
CASSPDGPQLAGELFF
TGTGCCAGCTCACCAGACGGGCCTCAGCTAGCCGGGGAGCTGTTTTTT
>TRBV20-1|TRBD2|many|TRBJ2-7
CSARVTTSGGLGEQYF
TGCAGTGCTAGAGTTACGACTAGCGGGGGGCTCGGGGAGCAGTACTTC
>TRBV11-2|-|many|TRBJ2-7
CASSYQRQAYEQYF
TGTGCCAGCAGCTATCAGCGGCAAGCCTACGAGCAGTACTTC
>TRBV10-2|TRBD1|many|TRBJ1-2
CASSESRTGVRNGYTF
TGCGCCAGCAGTGAGTCGCGGACAGGGGTTCGTAATGGCTACACCTTC
>TRBV12-3/TRBV12-4|-|many|TRBJ1-5
CASSPGSSNQPQHF
TGTGCCAGCAGTCCAGGGTCCTCCAATCAGCCCCAGCATTTT
>TRBV15|-|many|TRBJ1-3
CATSRAVSGNTIYF
TGTGCCACCAGCAGAGCGGTCTCTGGAAACACCATATATTTT
>TRBV4-1|-|-|TRBJ1-5
CASSQDLSGSQPQHF
TGCGCCAGCAGCCAAGATTTGTCAGGGAGTCAGCCCCAGCATTTT
>TRBV20-1|-|many|TRBJ1-1
CSARSDSSTTEAFF
TGCAGTGCTAGATCCGACAGCTCCACCACTGAAGCTTTCTTT
>TRBV11-2|-|many|TRBJ1-2
CASSYRDATLGGYTF
TGTGCCAGCAGCTACCGGGATGCAACCCTTGGTGGCTACACCTTC
>TRBV20-1|-|once|TRBJ1-1
CSARDALTAQVTEAFF
TGCAGTGCTAGAGATGCTCTGACAGCCCAAGTCACTGAAGCTTTCTTT
>TRBV6-5|-|many|TRBJ2-6
CASSPAGGANVLTF
TGTGCCAGCAGCCCCGCAGGTGGGGCCAACGTCCTGACTTTC
>TRBV12-3/TRBV12-4|-|many|TRBJ2-2
CASSFEGHPGDTGELFF
TGTGCCAGCAGTTTCGAGGGACACCCTGGGGACACCGGGGAGCTGTTTTTT
>TRBV3-1|-|many|TRBJ1-1
CASSQRDSPMAF
TGTGCCAGCAGCCAGAGAGACAGTCCCATGGCCTTT
>TRBV9|TRBD1|many|TRBJ1-1
CASSVAGGETEAFF
TGTGCCAGCAGCGTAGCAGGGGGGGAGACTGAAGCTTTCTTT
>TRBV20-1|-|many|TRBJ1-2
CSARGKYGYTF
TGCAGTGCTAGAGGGAAGTATGGCTACACCTTC
>TRBV7-9|-|many|TRBJ2-7
CASSLVEAYEQYF
TGTGCCAGCAGCTTAGTGGAAGCCTACGAGCAGTACTTC
>TRBV7-3|TRBD2|many|TRBJ2-5
CASSPSGARAQYF
TGTGCCAGCAGCCCTAGCGGGGCCCGCGCCCAGTACTTC
>TRBV6-5|-|many|TRBJ2-5
CASSYSGQSQETQYF
TGTGCCAGCAGTTACTCCGGACAGTCTCAAGAGACCCAGTACTTC
>TRBV2|-|few|TRBJ2-2
CASKEGGLDTGELFF
TGTGCCAGCAAAGAGGGGGGTCTGGACACCGGGGAGCTGTTTTTT
>TRBV15|-|-|TRBJ1-5
CATSMGFNQPQHF
TGTGCCACCAGCATGGGTTTCAATCAGCCCCAGCATTTT
>TRBV5-1|-|-|TRBJ1-5
CASSLAGDGQPQHF
TGCGCCAGCAGCTTGGCAGGGGACGGTCAGCCCCAGCATTTT
>TRBV25-1|TRBD1|many|TRBJ1-3
CASSESWNRGRRGSGNTIYF
TGTGCCAGCAGTGAATCATGGAACAGGGGGCGCCGGGGGTCTGGAAACACCATATATTTT
>TRBV5-4|TRBD2|-|TRBJ2-7
CASSSGSGDYEQYF
TGTGCCAGCAGCTCCGGTAGCGGGGACTACGAGCAGTACTTC
>TRBV9|TRBD1|many|TRBJ2-7
CASSYSGTGRYEQYF
TGTGCCAGCAGCTACTCCGGGACAGGTAGATACGAGCAGTACTTC
>TRBV6-1|-|many|TRBJ1-2
CASSAGIANYGYTF
TGTGCCAGCAGTGCGGGCATAGCTAACTATGGCTACACCTTC
>TRBV12-3/TRBV12-4|-|many|TRBJ1-1
CASSFKGMDTEAFF
TGTGCCAGCAGTTTTAAGGGGATGGACACTGAAGCTTTCTTT
>TRBV9|TRBD1|many|TRBJ1-2
CASSVAGQDYGYTF
TGTGCCAGCAGCGTAGCGGGACAGGACTATGGCTACACCTTC
>TRBV13|-|many|TRBJ1-3
CASSSLTDLNTIYF
TGTGCCAGCAGCTCATTGACAGATTTGAACACCATATATTTT
>TRBV7-3|-|many|TRBJ2-5
CASSFGWEETQYF
TGTGCCAGCAGCTTTGGTTGGGAAGAGACCCAGTACTTC
>TRBV3-1|-|-|TRBJ2-5
CASSQVRARGETQYF
TGTGCCAGCAGCCAAGTTAGGGCGAGGGGAGAGACCCAGTACTTC
>TRBV27|-|many|TRBJ2-7
CASSPTRQISYEQYF
TGTGCCAGCAGTCCTACCCGACAGATCTCCTACGAGCAGTACTTC
>TRBV27|TRBD2|-|TRBJ2-7
CASSFKATSVGYEQYF
TGTGCCAGCAGTTTCAAAGCCACTAGCGTCGGCTACGAGCAGTACTTC
>TRBV6-5|-|many|TRBJ1-1
CASSYSERLNTEAFF
TGTGCCAGCAGTTACTCGGAGAGATTGAACACTGAAGCTTTCTTT
>TRBV12-3/TRBV12-4|TRBD1|-|TRBJ2-3
CASSPQGDLTDTQYF
TGTGCCAGCAGTCCACAGGGGGATTTAACAGATACGCAGTATTTT
>TRBV7-6|-|many|TRBJ1-3
CASSLRGDSASGNTIYF
TGTGCCAGCAGCTTAAGGGGGGACTCCGCCTCTGGAAACACCATATATTTT